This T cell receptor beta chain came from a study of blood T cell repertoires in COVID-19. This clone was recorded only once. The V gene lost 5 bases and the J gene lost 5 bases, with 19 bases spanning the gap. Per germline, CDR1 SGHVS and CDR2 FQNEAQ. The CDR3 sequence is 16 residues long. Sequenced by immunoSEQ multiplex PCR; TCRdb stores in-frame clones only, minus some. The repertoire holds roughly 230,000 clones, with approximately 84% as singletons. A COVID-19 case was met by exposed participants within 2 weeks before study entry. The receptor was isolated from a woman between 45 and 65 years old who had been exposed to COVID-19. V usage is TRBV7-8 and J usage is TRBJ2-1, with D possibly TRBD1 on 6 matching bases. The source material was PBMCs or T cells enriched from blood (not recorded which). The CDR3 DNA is TGTGCCAGCAGCCACACAGGGCAGTTACTTGACAATGAGCAGTTCTTC. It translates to CASSHTGQLLDNEQFF.